This entry features one TCR beta chain sequence. Its antigen is currently unknown. Researchers ran the PCR with 60 Vbeta and 13 Jbeta primers. Libraries were prepared by immunoSEQ multiplex PCR; TCRdb keeps only in-frame clonotypes and omits some of them. Among around 70,000 clones listed, around 72% were seen once. Germline V gene sequence: CDR1 SGDLS, CDR2 YYNGEE. The V end lost 0 bases, the J end lost 2 bases, and 11 bases lay between the germline ends. This CDR3 spans 16 amino acids. These data are taken from a study of cytomegalovirus exposure and HLA in healthy donors. General observations from the study: A later analysis linked a missense DCLRE1C variant to TCR beta V- and J-gene trimming.

Donors had nominal health at sampling but likely had unrecorded immune exposures. The clonotype was recovered from a woman between 35 and 50 years old in good health and CMV-seropositive. Specimen: PBMCs. The rearrangement uses TRBV9 and TRBJ1-4; maybe TRBD1 (5 bases). The CDR3 nucleotides are TGTGCCAGCAGCGTAGGTGTGGGGGGGACTAATGAAAAACTGTTTTTT. Translated: CASSVGVGGTNEKLFF.